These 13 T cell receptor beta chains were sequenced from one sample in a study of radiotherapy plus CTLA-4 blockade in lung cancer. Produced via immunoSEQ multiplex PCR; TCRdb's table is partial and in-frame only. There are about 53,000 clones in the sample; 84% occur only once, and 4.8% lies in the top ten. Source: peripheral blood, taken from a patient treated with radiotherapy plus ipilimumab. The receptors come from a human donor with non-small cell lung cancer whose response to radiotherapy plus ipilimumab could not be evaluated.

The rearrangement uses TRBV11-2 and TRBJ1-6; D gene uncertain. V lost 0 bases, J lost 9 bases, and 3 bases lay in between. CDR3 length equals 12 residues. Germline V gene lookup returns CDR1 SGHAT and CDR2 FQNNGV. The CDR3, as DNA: TGTGCCAGCAGCTTAGATATTTCACCCCTCCACTTT. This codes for CASSLDISPLHF.

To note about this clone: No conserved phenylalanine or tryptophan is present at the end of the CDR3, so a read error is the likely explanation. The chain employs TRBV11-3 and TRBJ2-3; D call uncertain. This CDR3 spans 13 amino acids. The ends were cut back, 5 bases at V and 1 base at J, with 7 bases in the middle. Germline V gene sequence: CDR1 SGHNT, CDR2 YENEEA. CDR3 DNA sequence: TGTGCCAGCAGCCCCAGGCGCACAGATACGCAGTATCTT. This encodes CASSPRRTDTQYL.

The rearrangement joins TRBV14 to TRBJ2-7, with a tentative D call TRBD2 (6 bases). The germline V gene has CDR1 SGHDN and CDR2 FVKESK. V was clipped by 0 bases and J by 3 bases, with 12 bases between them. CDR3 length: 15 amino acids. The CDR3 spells CASSQDGGKVYEQYF. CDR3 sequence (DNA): TGTGCCAGCAGCCAAGACGGAGGGAAGGTCTACGAGCAGTACTTC.

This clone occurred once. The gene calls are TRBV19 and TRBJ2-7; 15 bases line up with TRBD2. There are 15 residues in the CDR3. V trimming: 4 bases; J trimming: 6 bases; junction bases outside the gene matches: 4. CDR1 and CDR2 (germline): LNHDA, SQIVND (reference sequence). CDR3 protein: CASSRGLAGGGEQYF. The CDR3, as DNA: TGTGCCAGTAGTAGGGGACTAGCGGGAGGAGGCGAGCAGTACTTC.

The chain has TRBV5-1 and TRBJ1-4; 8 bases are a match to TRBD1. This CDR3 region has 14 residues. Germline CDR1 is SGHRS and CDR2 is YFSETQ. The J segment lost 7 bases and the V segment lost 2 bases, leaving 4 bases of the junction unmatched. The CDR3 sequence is CASSFGQGVEKLFF. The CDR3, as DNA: TGCGCCAGCAGCTTTGGACAGGGAGTTGAAAAACTGTTTTTT.

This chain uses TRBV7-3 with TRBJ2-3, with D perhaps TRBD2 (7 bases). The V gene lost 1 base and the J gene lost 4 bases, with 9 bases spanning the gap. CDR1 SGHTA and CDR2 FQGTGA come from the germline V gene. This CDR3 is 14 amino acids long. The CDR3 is CASSLSGGSDTQYF. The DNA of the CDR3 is TGTGCCAGCAGCTTAAGCGGGGGCTCAGATACGCAGTATTTT.

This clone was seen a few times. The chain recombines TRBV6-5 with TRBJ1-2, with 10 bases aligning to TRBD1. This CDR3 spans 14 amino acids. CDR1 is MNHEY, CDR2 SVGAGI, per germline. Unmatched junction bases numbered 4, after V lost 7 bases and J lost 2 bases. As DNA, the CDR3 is TGTGCCAGCATCAGGACAGGGGGAAACTATGGCTACACCTTC. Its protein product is CASIRTGGNYGYTF.

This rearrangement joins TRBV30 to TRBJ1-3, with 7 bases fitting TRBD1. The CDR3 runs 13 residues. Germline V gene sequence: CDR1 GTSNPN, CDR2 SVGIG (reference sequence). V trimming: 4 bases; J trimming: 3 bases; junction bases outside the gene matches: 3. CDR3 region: CAWTQGNGNTIYF. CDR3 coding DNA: TGTGCCTGGACACAGGGGAATGGAAACACCATATATTTT. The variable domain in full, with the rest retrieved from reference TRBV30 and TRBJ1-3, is SQTIHQWPATLVQPVGSPLSLECTVEGTSNPNLYWYRQAAGRGLQLLFYSVGIGQISSEVPQNLSASRPQDRQFILSSKKLLLSDSGFYLCAWTQGNGNTIYFGEGSWLTVV.

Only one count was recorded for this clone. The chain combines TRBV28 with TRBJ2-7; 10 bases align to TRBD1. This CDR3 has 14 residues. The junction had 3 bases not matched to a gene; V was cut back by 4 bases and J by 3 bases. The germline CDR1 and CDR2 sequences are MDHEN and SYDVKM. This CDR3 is CASSSGTGDYEQYF. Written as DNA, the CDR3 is TGTGCCAGCAGTTCCGGGACAGGGGACTACGAGCAGTACTTC.

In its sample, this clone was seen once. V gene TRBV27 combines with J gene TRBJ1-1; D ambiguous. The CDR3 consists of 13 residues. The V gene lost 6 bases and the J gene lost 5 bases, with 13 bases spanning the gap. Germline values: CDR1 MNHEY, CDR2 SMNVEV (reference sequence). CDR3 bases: TGTGCCAGCAGCCGACGGCCGGGAACTGAAGCTTTCTTT. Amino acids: CASSRRPGTEAFF.

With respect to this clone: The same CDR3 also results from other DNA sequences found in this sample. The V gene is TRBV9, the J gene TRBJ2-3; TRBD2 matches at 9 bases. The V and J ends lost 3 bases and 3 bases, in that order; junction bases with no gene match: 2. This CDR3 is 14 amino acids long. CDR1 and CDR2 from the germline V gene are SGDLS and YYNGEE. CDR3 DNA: TGTGCCAGCAGCGGGGCGGGAGGGACAGATACGCAGTATTTT. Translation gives CASSGAGGTDTQYF. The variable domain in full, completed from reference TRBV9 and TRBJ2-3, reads DSGVTQTPKHLITATGQRVTLRCSPRSGDLSVYWYQQSLDQGLQFLIQYYNGEERAKGNILERFSAQQFPDLHSELNLSSLELGDSALYFCASSGAGGTDTQYFGPGTRLTVL.

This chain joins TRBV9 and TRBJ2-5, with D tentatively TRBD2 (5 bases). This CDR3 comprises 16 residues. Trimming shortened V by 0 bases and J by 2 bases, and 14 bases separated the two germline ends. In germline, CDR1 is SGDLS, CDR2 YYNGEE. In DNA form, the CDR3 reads TGTGCCAGCAGCGTAGCTACGAGGGATTCTCAAGAGACCCAGTACTTC. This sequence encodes CASSVATRDSQETQYF.

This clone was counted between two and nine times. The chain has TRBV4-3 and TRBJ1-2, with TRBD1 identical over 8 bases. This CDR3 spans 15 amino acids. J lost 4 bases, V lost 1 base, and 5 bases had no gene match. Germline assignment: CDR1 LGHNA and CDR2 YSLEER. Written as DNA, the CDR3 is TGCGCCAGCAGCCAAGCTCAGGGGGCCTCCTATGGCTACACCTTC. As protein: CASSQAQGASYGYTF.